This T cell receptor (beta chain) was sequenced in a study of graft-versus-host responses after intestinal transplantation. Across the whole study: After anti-thymocyte globulin induction, recipients took tacrolimus and steroids for about 3 years.

As concerns this clone: Its target is unknown.

The CDR3 runs 16 residues. Germline V gene data show CDR1 as SGHRS and CDR2 as YFSETQ. The trim removed 4 bases at V and 5 bases at J, leaving 7 bases unmatched. Clones were sequenced by immunoSEQ multiplex PCR, and TCRdb holds only the in-frame ones, with some missing. Of about 85,000 clones in the sample, around 86% are singletons; the top ten hold 17%. This sequence originates from a human donor who received an intestinal transplant. The sample consisted of unstimulated CD8+ T cells sorted from spleen or lymph node cells, taken before intestinal transplant. The V call is TRBV5-1, the J call TRBJ2-3, with 13 bases identical to TRBD2. The CDR3 sequence: CASSGTSGRAIDTQYF. The CDR3 DNA reads as TGCGCCAGCAGCGGTACTAGCGGGAGGGCCATAGATACGCAGTATTTT.